The entry below describes one T cell receptor beta chain. The data were taken from a study of T cell changes during pregnancy in multiple sclerosis. Profiled with immunoSEQ multiplex PCR; TCRdb holds only in-frame clones, not every one. The table lists 70,000 to 100,000 clones, 94% of them singletons. The CDR3 runs 14 residues. CDR1 is MGHRA and CDR2 is YSYEKL in the germline V gene. Losses at the gene ends were 2 bases for V and 6 bases for J; bases not matched to a gene: 3. The genes are TRBV4-1 and TRBJ2-1; TRBD2 agrees at 8 bases. Sequenced here: peripheral blood, sampled in the third trimester of pregnancy. The clonotype comes from a female donor with multiple sclerosis, enrolled in a pregnancy study. This CDR3 reads CASSQPTSVNEQFF. The CDR3 nucleotides read TGCGCCAGCAGCCAACCGACTAGCGTCAATGAGCAGTTCTTC.